Sequencing of this TCR beta chain was carried out in a study of long-term antiretroviral therapy in people with HIV. The CDR3 has 15 residues. Germline trimming cut 2 bases from V and 3 bases from J; bases unmatched to any gene: 2. CDR1 and CDR2 (germline): SGHRS, YFSETQ. This clone came up once. At the survey level, the v3.0 immunoSEQ assay was run. Sequencing was directed toward about 40,000-55,000 T-cell genomes in each sample. Libraries were prepared by immunoSEQ multiplex PCR; TCRdb keeps only in-frame clonotypes and omits some of them. This sample has tens of thousands of clones, with around 87% found just once.

This TCR was recovered from a woman aged 45-65 years with HIV. This chain connects TRBV5-1 to TRBJ2-1; 10 bases align to TRBD2. The sequenced sample was unsorted PBMCs, obtained 2.6 years after starting antiretroviral therapy. CDR3 sequence (DNA): TGCGCCAGCAGCTTTTCTAGCGGGAGCTACAATGAGCAGTTCTTC. This translates into CASSFSSGSYNEQFF.